The 31 T cell receptor beta chains in this list originate from one sample, sequenced in a study of blood T cell repertoires in COVID-19. Sequenced by immunoSEQ multiplex PCR; TCRdb stores in-frame clones only, minus some. The sample contains 130,000 to 150,000 clones, approximately 80% of which appear only once. Source material: peripheral blood. The source of these receptors is a woman in her forties or fifties with acute or convalescent COVID-19.

V usage is TRBV7-2 and J usage is TRBJ1-6, with D tentatively TRBD1 (5 bases). Germline V gene lookup returns CDR1 SGHTA and CDR2 FQGNSA. The V and J ends lost 2 bases and 6 bases respectively, with 14 bases between them. The CDR3 is 16 amino acids. The CDR3 sequence: CASSLRPGGGNSPLHF. CDR3 in DNA: TGTGCCAGCAGCTTACGGCCGGGCGGGGGTAATTCACCCCTCCACTTT.

This clone was counted at least ten times. The DNA of the CDR3 is TGTGCCAGCAGCTTAGTCCCCTGGGACAAGCAGTTCTTC. Protein sequence: CASSLVPWDKQFF. The genes are TRBV7-9 and TRBJ2-1; possibly TRBD1 for D (6 bases). CDR3 length: 13 residues. Trimming shortened V by 1 base and J by 11 bases, and 12 bases separated the two germline ends. Germline CDR1 reads SEHNR; CDR2 reads FQNEAQ (reference sequence).

J is TRBJ2-3 and V is TRBV6-5; D gene uncertain. V gave up 7 bases and J gave up 2 bases, with 10 bases separating them. The CDR3 is 13 residues long. CDR1 is MNHEY, CDR2 SVGAGI, per germline. The CDR3 DNA reads as TGTGCCAGCACTGGGCAGGCCACAGATACGCAGTATTTT. As protein: CASTGQATDTQYF.

The V call is TRBV19, the J call TRBJ1-6, with a tentative D call TRBD1 (6 bases). The CDR3 loop spans 13 amino acids. V gave up 6 bases and J gave up 10 bases, with 13 bases separating them. Germline values: CDR1 LNHDA, CDR2 SQIVND (reference sequence). CDR3 sequence: CASRLGAGSPLHF. CDR3 DNA sequence: TGTGCCAGTAGACTGGGGGCCGGATCACCCCTCCACTTT.

The chain joins TRBV7-9 to TRBJ1-2; maybe TRBD1 (6 bases). The CDR3 spans 13 residues. CDR1 and CDR2 (germline): SEHNR, FQNEAQ (reference sequence). V was clipped by 8 bases and J by 5 bases, with 15 bases between them. CDR3 amino acids: CASEGDREYGYTF. CDR3 in DNA: TGTGCCAGCGAGGGGGACCGGGAATATGGCTACACCTTC.

V and J are TRBV27 and TRBJ2-7, with 9 bases that match TRBD1. V lost 5 bases to trimming and J lost 2 bases; unmatched junction nucleotides: 7. Germline assignment: CDR1 MNHEY and CDR2 SMNVEV (reference sequence). The CDR3 totals 15 residues. Written as DNA, the CDR3 is TGTGCCAGCAGTCCCGGGACAGGGAATCCCTACGAGCAGTACTTC. It specifies CASSPGTGNPYEQYF.

This clone was counted between two and nine times. This chain uses TRBV29-1 with TRBJ2-1, with 7 bases that match TRBD2. The V segment lost 6 bases and the J segment 5 bases; nucleotides outside the gene matches: 10. In germline, CDR1 is SQVTM, CDR2 ANQGSEA. The CDR3 has 14 residues. The CDR3 DNA sequence: TGCAGCGTCGTCCGGGACTACCGGGACAATGAGCAGTTCTTC. Its protein is CSVVRDYRDNEQFF.

This clone was found once. The V gene is TRBV5-1, the J gene TRBJ2-2; D is ambiguous. This CDR3 is built from 15 residues. V was trimmed by 0 bases and J by 1 base, leaving 7 bases between them. CDR1 and CDR2 from the germline V gene are SGHRS and YFSETQ. As DNA, the CDR3 is TGCGCCAGCAGCTTGGGTGCGGTGAACACCGGGGAGCTGTTTTTT. Protein product: CASSLGAVNTGELFF.

The rearrangement joins TRBV27 to TRBJ2-3, with D uncertain. V shed 2 bases and J shed 0 bases, with 9 bases lying between them. CDR1 is MNHEY and CDR2 is SMNVEV in the germline V gene (reference sequence). This CDR3 spans 15 amino acids. The CDR3 is CASSLGQASTDTQYF. CDR3 coding DNA: TGTGCCAGCAGTTTAGGGCAGGCGAGCACAGATACGCAGTATTTT.

V and J are TRBV28 and TRBJ1-4, with D perhaps matching TRBD1 (5 bases). The CDR3 runs to 16 residues. Per the germline V gene, CDR1 is MDHEN and CDR2 is SYDVKM. Trimming stripped 6 bases from V and 4 bases from J, with 18 bases between. The CDR3 loop reads CASRGGGRRDNEKLFF. The CDR3 nucleotides are TGTGCCAGCAGGGGGGGAGGGAGGAGGGATAATGAAAAACTGTTTTTT.

This sequence joins TRBV11-2 and TRBJ1-4, with TRBD1 as a possible D gene (5 bases). The CDR3 length is 11 residues. The V end was cut by 5 bases, the J end by 10 bases, with 8 bases between. The germline V gene has CDR1 SGHAT and CDR2 FQNNGV. The CDR3 is CASSLGGKLFF. In DNA, the CDR3 is TGTGCCAGCAGCCTGGGGGGAAAACTGTTTTTT.

V is TRBV28 and J is TRBJ1-1; D is ambiguous. The CDR3 extends over 14 amino acids. V dropped 2 bases and J dropped 5 bases, with 12 bases sitting between them. The V gene's germline CDR1 is MDHEN and CDR2 SYDVKM. DNA for the CDR3: TGTGCCAGCAGTTTAGGTCCGCCTAGAACTGAAGCTTTCTTT. This sequence encodes CASSLGPPRTEAFF.

The table lists this clone with a few counts. The chain combines TRBV27 with TRBJ1-1, with D perhaps matching TRBD1 (5 bases). In germline, CDR1 is MNHEY, CDR2 SMNVEV (reference sequence). There are 14 residues in the CDR3. The ends were cut back, 6 bases at V and 4 bases at J, with 15 bases in the middle. Here the CDR3 DNA reads TGTGCCAGCAGGCAACAGGCGACCCGCACTGAAGCTTTCTTT. Translation: CASRQQATRTEAFF.

The rearrangement uses TRBV7-9 and TRBJ2-1, with D maybe TRBD2 (6 bases). The ends were cut back, 7 bases at V and 7 bases at J, with 14 bases in the middle. The CDR3 covers 13 residues. The germline CDR1 and CDR2 sequences are SEHNR and FQNEAQ (reference sequence). CDR3 coding DNA: TGTGCCAGCAAGTCGTTAGCGGCTAATGAGCAGTTCTTC. Translated, it gives CASKSLAANEQFF. Together with reference TRBV7-9 and TRBJ2-1, the CDR3 gives the full variable domain: DTGVSQNPRHKITKRGQNVTFRCDPISEHNRLYWYRQTLGQGPEFLTYFQNEAQLEKSRLLSDRFSAERPKGSFSTLEIQRTEQGDSAMYLCASKSLAANEQFFGPGTRLTVL.

This clone was seen once. The rearrangement joins TRBV6-4 to TRBJ1-5; D is uncertain. CDR3 length: 16 residues. Germline lookup yields CDR1 MRHNA and CDR2 SNTAGT. The germline V and J ends were trimmed by 0 bases and 6 bases, with 15 bases remaining between them. Here the CDR3 reads CASSDSGLRVGQPQHF. The CDR3 DNA sequence: TGTGCCAGCAGTGACTCGGGATTGAGGGTTGGTCAGCCCCAGCATTTT.

The chain carries TRBV6-5 and TRBJ2-2, with D possibly TRBD1 on 5 matching bases. Trimming took off 6 bases at V and 5 bases at J, with 16 bases between the two ends. The CDR3 contains 15 residues. The V gene's germline CDR1 is MNHEY and CDR2 SVGAGI. CDR3 DNA: TGTGCCAGCAGCCCCGGACAAGTAAGGACCGGGGAGCTGTTTTTT. This encodes CASSPGQVRTGELFF.

The chain uses TRBV3-1 (or the pseudogene TRBV3-2) and TRBJ2-2; D is unresolved. The CDR3 length is 13 residues. Trimming stripped 2 bases from V and 7 bases from J, with 8 bases between. The V gene's germline CDR1 is LGHDT and CDR2 YNNKEL (reference sequence). CDR3 region: CASSQTKRGELFF. The CDR3 DNA reads as TGTGCCAGCAGCCAAACGAAGCGCGGGGAGCTGTTTTTT.

The genes are TRBV28 and TRBJ2-3; 13 nucleotides line up with TRBD2. J lost 14 bases, V lost 4 bases, and 9 bases had no gene match. This CDR3 is built from 14 residues. Germline CDR1 reads MDHEN; CDR2 reads SYDVKM. CDR3 sequence (DNA): TGTGCCAGCAGTTGGGGGGGACTAGCGGGGCCCTCGTATTTT. This translates into CASSWGGLAGPSYF.

The chain recombines TRBV7-8 with TRBJ1-5; D gene unclear. The V end lost 2 bases, the J end lost 5 bases, and 10 bases lay between the germline ends. Germline lookup yields CDR1 SGHVS and CDR2 FQNEAQ. The CDR3 runs to 14 residues. The CDR3 reads CASSLMPGDQPQHF. CDR3 nucleotides: TGTGCCAGCAGCTTAATGCCAGGCGATCAGCCCCAGCATTTT.

V gene TRBV10-2 combines with J gene TRBJ2-1; 8 positions match TRBD1. The CDR3 has 16 residues. CDR1 WSHSY and CDR2 SAAADI come from the germline V gene. V lost 3 bases and J lost 5; bases outside the gene matches: 9. Written as DNA, the CDR3 is TGCGCCAGCAGTGAATCTCGGCAGGGGGCTAACAATGAGCAGTTCTTC. Its protein is CASSESRQGANNEQFF.

The chain employs TRBV11-1 and TRBJ2-2, with D perhaps matching TRBD1 (5 bases). The CDR3 covers 14 residues. V shed 8 bases and J shed 4 bases, with 14 bases lying between them. Germline CDR1 and CDR2: SGHAT and FQDESV (reference sequence). The CDR3 DNA is TGTGCCAGCTCGTCAGGGTGGACCACCGGGGAGCTGTTTTTT. The encoded protein is CASSSGWTTGELFF.

The chain has TRBV5-1 and TRBJ1-5; 8 bases are shared with TRBD1. The length of the CDR3 is 13 residues. Germline V gene data show CDR1 as SGHRS and CDR2 as YFSETQ. V dropped 7 bases and J dropped 6; count of bases not matched to a gene: 6. CDR3 in amino acids: CASSQGAVQPQHF. The CDR3 bases are TGCGCCAGCTCGCAGGGGGCAGTTCAGCCCCAGCATTTT.

CDR3 in DNA: TGTGCCAGCAGTTCGACTAGCGGGGGGTTCAATGAGCAGTTCTTC. Its translation: CASSSTSGGFNEQFF. The chain combines TRBV6-2 or TRBV6-3 with TRBJ2-1; 13 bases map to TRBD2. This CDR3 comprises 15 residues. CDR1 and CDR2 (germline): MNHEY, SVGEGT. V lost 4 bases to trimming and J lost 6 bases; unmatched junction nucleotides: 3.

This sequence joins TRBV19 and TRBJ2-6; D unresolved. The CDR3 extends over 15 amino acids. Per germline, CDR1 LNHDA and CDR2 SQIVND (reference sequence). The ends were cut back, 2 bases at V and 3 bases at J, with 8 bases in the middle. The CDR3 bases are TGTGCCAGTAGTATAACTCCGCATGGGGCCAACGTCCTGACTTTC. This sequence encodes CASSITPHGANVLTF. The full variable domain, its missing parts supplied by reference TRBV19 and TRBJ2-6, is DGGITQSPKYLFRKEGQNVTLSCEQNLNHDAMYWYRQDPGQGLRLIYYSQIVNDFQKGDIAEGYSVSREKKESFPLTVTSAQKNPTAFYLCASSITPHGANVLTFGAGSRLTVL.

V usage is TRBV2 and J usage is TRBJ2-5; 11 bases map to TRBD2. The CDR3 covers 14 residues. The germline V gene encodes CDR1 SNHLY and CDR2 FYNNEI. V lost 6 bases and J lost 1; bases outside the gene matches: 1. CDR3 in DNA: TGTGCCAGCAGGGGGACTAGCGGCCAAGAGACCCAGTACTTC. Amino acid sequence: CASRGTSGQETQYF.

The chain combines TRBV3-1 (or the pseudogene TRBV3-2) with TRBJ2-1; 15 bases are a match to TRBD2. Germline CDR1 reads LGHDT; CDR2 reads YNNKEL (reference sequence). This CDR3 comprises 19 residues. Trimming removed 0 bases from V and 0 bases from J; junction bases left unmatched: 3. The CDR3 protein is CASSQEGLAGGPSYNEQFF. The CDR3 DNA is TGTGCCAGCAGCCAAGAAGGACTAGCGGGGGGGCCCTCCTACAATGAGCAGTTCTTC.

V gene TRBV11-2 combines with J gene TRBJ2-5; 9 nucleotides agree with TRBD2. The CDR3 length is 17 residues. Germline values: CDR1 SGHAT, CDR2 FQNNGV. The V segment lost 2 bases and the J segment 0 bases; nucleotides outside the gene matches: 7. The CDR3 coding sequence is TGTGCCAGCAGCTTAATCCCCAGCGGGGGGTACCAAGAGACCCAGTACTTC. This codes for CASSLIPSGGYQETQYF.

The rearrangement links TRBV7-2 to TRBJ2-7, with D tentatively TRBD1 (5 bases). Germline CDR1 reads SGHTA; CDR2 reads FQGNSA. The CDR3 is 12 residues long. V lost 5 bases and J 3 bases, leaving 8 bases between the germline ends. The chain's CDR3 is CASSLDNYEQYF. CDR3 nucleotides: TGTGCCAGCAGCCTGGACAACTACGAGCAGTACTTC. Full variable domain (missing parts from reference TRBV7-2 and TRBJ2-7): GAGVSQSPSNKVTEKGKDVELRCDPISGHTALYWYRQSLGQGLEFLIYFQGNSAPDKSGLPSDRFSAERTGGSVSTLTIQRTQQEDSAVYLCASSLDNYEQYFGPGTRLTVT.

The gene calls are TRBV5-6 and TRBJ2-5; 9 nucleotides align to TRBD2. The CDR3 totals 17 residues. In germline, CDR1 is SGHDT, CDR2 YYEEEE. With 5 bases clipped from V and 5 bases from J, the junction kept 16 bases outside the gene matches. CDR3 DNA: TGTGCCAGCAGACGTCCCGGCGCCGGGACTAGCATGGAGACCCAGTACTTC. Amino acids: CASRRPGAGTSMETQYF. Using reference TRBV5-6 and TRBJ2-5 for the parts outside the CDR3, the full variable domain is DAGVTQSPTHLIKTRGQQVTLRCSPKSGHDTVSWYQQALGQGPQFIFQYYEEEERQRGNFPDRFSGHQFPNYSSELNVNALLLGDSALYLCASRRPGAGTSMETQYFGPGTRLLVL.

The V gene is TRBV5-1, the J gene TRBJ2-2; 9 bases match TRBD1. CDR1 is SGHRS and CDR2 is YFSETQ in the germline V gene. The CDR3 loop spans 17 amino acids. With 0 bases clipped from V and 3 bases from J, the junction kept 6 bases outside the gene matches. The DNA of the CDR3 is TGCGCCAGCAGCTTGGTTGAGACAGGGGGGGACACCGGGGAGCTGTTTTTT. Protein product: CASSLVETGGDTGELFF.

This clone was recorded once. The chain is built from TRBV7-8 and TRBJ1-1, with 9 positions matching TRBD1. The V and J ends lost 2 bases and 6 bases, in that order; junction bases with no gene match: 10. The CDR3 is 16 residues long. In germline, CDR1 is SGHVS, CDR2 FQNEAQ. This chain's CDR3 is CASSLTGQGINSEAFF. In nucleotides, the CDR3 is TGTGCCAGCAGCTTAACGGGACAGGGAATAAATTCTGAAGCTTTCTTT.